The 32 T cell receptor beta chains in this list originate from one sample, sequenced in a study of T cell responses to AZD1222 COVID-19 vaccine. The method was immunoSEQ multiplex PCR; TCRdb's version includes in-frame clones alone and lacks a portion of them. This table has 150,000 or so clones, roughly nine tenths appearing once. The sequencing here drew on peripheral blood, taken 28 days after the second AZD1222 dose. These receptors were taken from an adult who received the AZD1222 COVID-19 vaccine.

This sequence joins TRBV7-2 and TRBJ2-3; D gene unclear. The germline CDR1 and CDR2 sequences are SGHTA and FQGNSA. This CDR3 is 11 amino acids long. V lost 1 base to trimming and J lost 14 bases, with 10 bases between them. For the CDR3, the DNA is TGTGCCAGCAGCTTAGTCGATCCGGTGTATTTT. Residues: CASSLVDPVYF.

The chain couples TRBV5-5 to TRBJ1-1, with 10 nucleotides matching TRBD1. The CDR3 consists of 15 residues. The J segment lost 1 base and the V segment lost 5 bases, leaving 5 bases of the junction unmatched. CDR1 is SGHKS and CDR2 is YYEKEE in the germline V gene (reference sequence). The CDR3 sequence: CASSRQGAQNTEAFF. The DNA of the CDR3 is TGTGCCAGCAGTCGACAGGGGGCCCAGAACACTGAAGCTTTCTTT.

The gene calls are TRBV19 and TRBJ2-5; 11 nucleotides agree with TRBD2. CDR3 size: 16 residues. In germline, CDR1 is LNHDA, CDR2 SQIVND (reference sequence). After removal of 2 bases from V and 2 bases from J, the junction contained 4 bases not matched to a gene. CDR3 bases: TGTGCCAGTAGTATAAGGACTAGCGGGTTTCAAGAGACCCAGTACTTC. It encodes CASSIRTSGFQETQYF.

In DNA, the CDR3 is TGCGCCAGCAGCCTGGACAGGGTGCAGGAAAAACTGTTTTTT. This translates into CASSLDRVQEKLFF. The V call is TRBV5-1, the J call TRBJ1-4; 8 nucleotides agree with TRBD1. Trimming removed 4 bases from V and 8 bases from J; junction bases left unmatched: 7. Per the germline V gene, CDR1 is SGHRS and CDR2 is YFSETQ. This CDR3 comprises 14 residues. Combining the CDR3 with reference TRBV5-1 and TRBJ1-4 gives the whole variable domain KAGVTQTPRYLIKTRGQQVTLSCSPISGHRSVSWYQQTPGQGLQFLFEYFSETQRNKGNFPGRFSGRQFSNSRSEMNVSTLELGDSALYLCASSLDRVQEKLFFGSGTQLSVL.

The rearrangement uses TRBV30 and TRBJ1-1; possible D gene TRBD1, 6 bases. V was trimmed by 5 bases and J by 0 bases, leaving 22 bases between them. The CDR3 covers 17 residues. Germline loops: CDR1 GTSNPN, CDR2 SVGIG (reference sequence). CDR3 nucleotides: TGTGCCTGGCTTCCTAGGGGGGGAGGTAGGATGAACACTGAAGCTTTCTTT. It translates to CAWLPRGGGRMNTEAFF.

The chain couples TRBV5-1 to TRBJ2-7, with a weak D call TRBD2 (5 bases). The germline V gene has CDR1 SGHRS and CDR2 YFSETQ. V lost 4 bases and J 7 bases, leaving 18 bases between the germline ends. The CDR3 is 14 residues long. The CDR3: CASSLAGRVWEQYF. CDR3 DNA: TGCGCCAGCAGCCTCGCGGGCCGAGTTTGGGAGCAGTACTTC.

The V and J genes are TRBV2 and TRBJ2-2; no firm D call. Per germline, CDR1 SNHLY and CDR2 FYNNEI. There are 11 residues in the CDR3. V gave up 7 bases and J gave up 8 bases, with 8 bases separating them. The CDR3 DNA reads TGTGCCAGCAAGGTCGAAGGGGAGCTGTTTTTT. As protein: CASKVEGELFF.

The chain joins TRBV9 to TRBJ1-1; 8 bases align to TRBD1. Germline V gene sequence: CDR1 SGDLS, CDR2 YYNGEE. The length of the CDR3 is 11 residues. The V and J ends lost 4 bases and 10 bases, in that order; junction bases with no gene match: 3. DNA for the CDR3: TGTGCCAGCAGCAATACAGGGGGAGCTTTCTTT. This sequence encodes CASSNTGGAFF.

This clone showed up just a few times. The genes are TRBV19 and TRBJ1-1; D not certain. V lost 6 bases and J lost 0, with 11 bases in between. The germline gives CDR1 LNHDA, CDR2 SQIVND (reference sequence). The CDR3 consists of 14 residues. DNA for the CDR3: TGTGCCAGTAGGTGGAGGCGATTGAACACTGAAGCTTTCTTT. Protein sequence: CASRWRRLNTEAFF.

This chain links TRBV10-1 with TRBJ1-3; TRBD1 matches 7 bases. The germline CDR1 and CDR2 sequences are WNHNN and SYGVQD (reference sequence). CDR3 length equals 18 residues. Losses at the gene ends were 6 bases for V and 2 bases for J; bases not matched to a gene: 16. In DNA form, the CDR3 reads TGCGCCAGCAGAACCGGGACAGCACCCAGCGAAACTGGAAACACCATATATTTT. This codes for CASRTGTAPSETGNTIYF.

This clone was observed a single time. This chain links TRBV27 with TRBJ2-1; 10 bases line up with TRBD2. The CDR3 is made up of 17 amino acids. V shed 3 bases and J 0 bases; nucleotides not matched to a gene: 5. Per the germline V gene, CDR1 is MNHEY and CDR2 is SMNVEV (reference sequence). In DNA form, the CDR3 reads TGTGCCAGCAGTTTCACAGCGGGGGGGAACTCCTACAATGAGCAGTTCTTC. Protein product: CASSFTAGGNSYNEQFF.

The chain uses TRBV6-5 and TRBJ1-1; possibly TRBD1 for D (6 bases). Germline loops: CDR1 MNHEY, CDR2 SVGAGI. Trimming pared 3 bases from V and 0 bases from J, leaving 14 bases between. The CDR3 has 16 amino acids. The CDR3 here is CASSYRTVRMNTEAFF. Written as DNA, the CDR3 is TGTGCCAGCAGTTATAGGACAGTCCGCATGAACACTGAAGCTTTCTTT.

This chain uses TRBV3-1 (or the pseudogene TRBV3-2) with TRBJ2-3; perhaps TRBD2 as D (6 bases). V was shortened by 0 bases and J by 5 bases, with 15 bases between the two germline ends. The CDR3 is 16 amino acids. The V gene's germline CDR1 is LGHDT and CDR2 YNNKEL (reference sequence). Here the CDR3 reads CASSQDVGAGGDTQYF. The CDR3 DNA follows: TGTGCCAGCAGCCAAGATGTAGGGGCCGGGGGAGATACGCAGTATTTT.

The chain has TRBV5-1 and TRBJ2-7; a weak D match, TRBD1 (6 bases). This CDR3 is built from 13 residues. CDR1 and CDR2 (germline): SGHRS, YFSETQ. Between the trimmed V and J ends, which lost 3 bases and 4 bases, there was a span of 11 bases. CDR3 coding DNA: TGCGCCAGCAGCTCCCCCCAGGGGTACGAGCAGTACTTC. Translation: CASSSPQGYEQYF.

The genes are TRBV13 and TRBJ1-2, with D hard to call. CDR3 length equals 14 residues. Germline values: CDR1 PRHDT, CDR2 FYEKMQ (reference sequence). V dropped 1 base and J dropped 5 bases, with 11 bases sitting between them. The CDR3 DNA sequence: TGTGCCAGCAGCTTAGAAGGGTTTAGGTATGGCTACACCTTC. Protein product: CASSLEGFRYGYTF.

This chain links TRBV5-1 with TRBJ1-2; D uncertain. CDR3 length: 13 residues. CDR1 is SGHRS and CDR2 is YFSETQ in the germline V gene. Trimming left V 9 bases short and J 8 bases short, with 20 bases between. For the CDR3, the DNA is TGCGCCACCTCAGTTATGGGTGGCGAGGGCTACACCTTC. This translates into CATSVMGGEGYTF.

This CDR3 is CARSIETSGSEGNIQYF. The CDR3 nucleotides read TGTGCCAGAAGTATCGAGACTAGCGGGAGTGAAGGAAACATTCAGTACTTC. J is TRBJ2-4 and V is TRBV27; 12 bases are a match to TRBD2. The CDR3 loop spans 17 amino acids. CDR1 is MNHEY and CDR2 is SMNVEV in the germline V gene (reference sequence). V was clipped by 9 bases and J by 6 bases; unmatched bases: 15.

The chain recombines TRBV29-1 with TRBJ1-2; D may be TRBD1 (6 bases). Between the trimmed V and J ends, which lost 7 bases and 6 bases, there was a span of 15 bases. Germline CDR1 SQVTM, CDR2 ANQGSEA. This CDR3 spans 12 amino acids. Here the CDR3 DNA reads TGCAGCGGCCTCGGACAGATGGATGGCTACACCTTC. It is translated as CSGLGQMDGYTF.

The genes are TRBV21-1 and TRBJ1-5; the D segment call TRBD1 is taken from the table without a DNA check. TRBV21-1 is assigned pseudogene status. This CDR3 has 15 amino acids. DNA for the CDR3: TGTGCCAGCAGCAAAGGGACAGGGTGCAATCAGCCCCAGCATTTT. It codes for CASSKGTGCNQPQHF.

The count of this clone is one. The gene calls are TRBV3-1 (or the pseudogene TRBV3-2) and TRBJ1-5; the D is unclear. The CDR3 consists of 14 residues. CDR1 is LGHDT, CDR2 YNNKEL, per germline (reference sequence). Trimming took 0 bases from V and 0 from J, leaving 3 bases between them. In nucleotides, the CDR3 is TGTGCCAGCAGCCAAGATAATAGCAATCAGCCCCAGCATTTT. This gives the protein CASSQDNSNQPQHF.

This sequence joins TRBV5-4 and TRBJ2-7; D not certain. CDR1 is SGHNT and CDR2 is YYREEE in the germline V gene (reference sequence). V gave up 3 bases and J gave up 3 bases, with 13 bases separating them. The CDR3 is 14 residues long. The DNA for the CDR3 is TGTGCCAGCAGCTCGCTAGGCAGAGACTACGAGCAGTACTTC. It is translated as CASSSLGRDYEQYF.

V and J are TRBV30 and TRBJ2-7; 10 bases map to TRBD1. CDR1 is GTSNPN, CDR2 SVGIG, per germline (reference sequence). There are 13 residues in the CDR3. The J segment lost 6 bases and the V segment lost 3 bases, leaving 5 bases of the junction unmatched. The CDR3 loop is CAWSADRGREQYF. Here the CDR3 DNA reads TGTGCCTGGAGCGCCGACAGGGGGCGCGAGCAGTACTTC.

The rearrangement joins TRBV5-1 to TRBJ2-5, with 10 bases identical to TRBD1. CDR3 length: 14 amino acids. Trimming cost V 4 bases and J 7 bases; bases outside gene matches: 7. The germline V gene has CDR1 SGHRS and CDR2 YFSETQ. CDR3 amino acids: CASSTGTGERTQYF. The CDR3, as DNA: TGCGCCAGCAGCACGGGGACAGGGGAGAGGACCCAGTACTTC.

The chain links TRBV3-1 (or the pseudogene TRBV3-2) to TRBJ1-3; D remains ambiguous. The CDR3 totals 16 residues. Germline-derived CDR1 and CDR2 are LGHDT and YNNKEL (reference sequence). V was trimmed by 0 bases and J by 6 bases, leaving 15 bases between them. The CDR3 DNA reads as TGTGCCAGCAGCCAAGATATGGTCGCGGGGATAAACACCATATATTTT. Residues: CASSQDMVAGINTIYF.

V and J are TRBV3-1 (or the pseudogene TRBV3-2) and TRBJ1-1; D is uncertain. Trimming stripped 4 bases from V and 1 base from J, with 13 bases between. Germline lookup yields CDR1 LGHDT and CDR2 YNNKEL (reference sequence). The CDR3 loop spans 15 amino acids. The CDR3 here is CASSPTETSNTEAFF. In DNA form, the CDR3 reads TGTGCCAGCAGCCCCACAGAGACCTCGAACACTGAAGCTTTCTTT.

The chain employs TRBV2 and TRBJ1-2; no definite D call. Germline loops: CDR1 SNHLY, CDR2 FYNNEI. The CDR3 runs to 14 residues. Trimming pared 6 bases from V and 2 bases from J, leaving 13 bases between. DNA for the CDR3: TGTGCCAGCAGCCCCGGGCCGTCGAACTATGGCTACACCTTC. Encoded protein: CASSPGPSNYGYTF.

The chain links TRBV5-1 to TRBJ2-1; 8 nucleotides match TRBD1. V shed 0 bases, J shed 4 bases, and the junction held 3 bases outside the gene matches. The CDR3 is 15 amino acids. Germline loops: CDR1 SGHRS, CDR2 YFSETQ. The CDR3 loop is CASSLGQGFYNEQFF. Here the CDR3 DNA reads TGCGCCAGCAGCTTGGGACAGGGGTTTTACAATGAGCAGTTCTTC.

This rearrangement joins TRBV6-5 to TRBJ1-1, with D possibly matching TRBD1 (6 bases). The ends were cut back, 6 bases at V and 3 bases at J, with 17 bases in the middle. The CDR3 is 15 residues long. Germline CDR1 and CDR2: MNHEY and SVGAGI. Here the CDR3 reads CASRKQGGQYTEAFF. The CDR3 coding sequence is TGTGCCAGCAGGAAACAGGGAGGCCAATACACTGAAGCTTTCTTT.

The V gene is TRBV6-1, the J gene TRBJ2-7, with D maybe TRBD1 (6 bases). Germline CDR1 and CDR2: MNHNS and SASEGT. This CDR3 contains 14 residues. V was trimmed by 2 bases and J by 5 bases, leaving 13 bases between them. For the CDR3, the DNA is TGTGCCAGCAGTGAAACAACAGGGTCCCACGAGCAGTACTTC. Protein: CASSETTGSHEQYF.

The CDR3 nucleotides are TGCGCCAGCAGCCTGGGACAGGGAGTAAATCAGCCCCAGCATTTT. This gives the protein CASSLGQGVNQPQHF. V gene TRBV5-1 combines with J gene TRBJ1-5; TRBD1 aligns across 9 bases. Unmatched junction bases numbered 6, after V lost 4 bases and J lost 4 bases. Germline V CDR1 and CDR2: SGHRS, YFSETQ. The CDR3 extends over 15 amino acids.

V gene TRBV11-2 combines with J gene TRBJ2-1; D remains unclear. V was trimmed by 5 bases and J by 8 bases, leaving 10 bases between them. This CDR3 comprises 12 residues. CDR1 is SGHAT and CDR2 is FQNNGV in the germline V gene. The CDR3 here is CASSPSTDEQFF. As DNA, the CDR3 is TGTGCCAGCAGCCCCTCTACAGATGAGCAGTTCTTC. The whole variable domain, filled in from reference TRBV11-2 and TRBJ2-1, reads EAGVAQSPRYKIIEKRQSVAFWCNPISGHATLYWYQQILGQGPKLLIQFQNNGVVDDSQLPKDRFSAERLKGVDSTLKIQPAKLEDSAVYLCASSPSTDEQFFGPGTRLTVL.

This chain connects TRBV6-4 to TRBJ1-1; D gene unclear. V shed 3 bases and J shed 6 bases, with 11 bases lying between them. CDR1 is MRHNA, CDR2 SNTAGT, per germline. The CDR3 runs to 13 residues. This CDR3 is CASSEIRGSEAFF. CDR3 bases: TGTGCCAGCAGTGAGATCCGGGGATCTGAAGCTTTCTTT.